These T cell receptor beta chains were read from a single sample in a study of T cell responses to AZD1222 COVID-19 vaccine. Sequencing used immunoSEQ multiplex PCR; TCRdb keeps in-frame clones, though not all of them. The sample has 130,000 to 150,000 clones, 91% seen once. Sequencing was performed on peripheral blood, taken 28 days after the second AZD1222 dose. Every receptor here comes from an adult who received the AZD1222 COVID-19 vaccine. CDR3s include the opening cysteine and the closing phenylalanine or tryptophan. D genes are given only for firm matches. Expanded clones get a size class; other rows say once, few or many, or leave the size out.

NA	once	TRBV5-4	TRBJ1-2	TGTGCCAGCAGCTTAGGACGGACCAACTATGGCTACACCTTC	CASSLGRTNYGYTF
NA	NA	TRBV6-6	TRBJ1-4	TGTGCCAGCAGTTACGGGGGGCTTAATGAAAAACTGTTTTTT	CASSYGGLNEKLFF
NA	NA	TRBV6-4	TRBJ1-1	TGTGCCAGCAGTGACTGGCCGGGGGTGAACACTGAAGCTTTCTTT	CASSDWPGVNTEAFF
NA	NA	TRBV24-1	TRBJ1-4	TGTGCCACCAGTGACACAGGGACGAAACTGTTTTTT	CATSDTGTKLFF
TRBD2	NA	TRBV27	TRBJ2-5	TGTGCCAGCAGCGGGAGGAGACCTCAAGGGGAGACCCAGTACTTC	CASSGRRPQGETQYF
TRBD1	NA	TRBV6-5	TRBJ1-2	TGTGCCAGCAGTTATGCGACAGGGGACTATGGCTACACCTTC	CASSYATGDYGYTF
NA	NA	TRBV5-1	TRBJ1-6	TGCGCCAGCAGTATGGACAGAGCTCGAGCCTCACCCCTCCACTTT	CASSMDRARASPLHF
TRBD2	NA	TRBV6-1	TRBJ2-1	TGTGCCAGCAGTGAAGGGAGACTAGCGGGGAACAATGAGCAGTTCTTC	CASSEGRLAGNNEQFF
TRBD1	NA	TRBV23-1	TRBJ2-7	TGCGCCAGCAGTCCCCCGGACAGGAAGTTAGACGAGCAGTACTTC	CASSPPDRKLDEQYF
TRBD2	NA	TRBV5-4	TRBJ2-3	TGTGCCAGCAGCTTGGCCGGGGGGGGGACAGATACGCAGTATTTT	CASSLAGGGTDTQYF
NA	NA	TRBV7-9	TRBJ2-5	TGTGCCAGCAGCTTAGGACTAAGTGCTGAGACCCAGTACTTC	CASSLGLSAETQYF
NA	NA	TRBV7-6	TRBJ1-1	TGTGCCAGCAGCTTAGCTGGAATGAACACTGAAGCTTTCTTT	CASSLAGMNTEAFF
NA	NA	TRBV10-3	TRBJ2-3	TGTGCCATCAGTGGGGACGCGGCGGGCACAGATACGCAGTATTTT	CAISGDAAGTDTQYF
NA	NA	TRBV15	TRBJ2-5	TGTGCCACCAGCAGAGATGGGGCCAGACAAGAGACCCAGTACTTC	CATSRDGARQETQYF
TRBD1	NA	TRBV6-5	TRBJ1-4	TGTGCCAGCAGAACCGGGACAGGGTCAGAACTGTTTTTT	CASRTGTGSELFF
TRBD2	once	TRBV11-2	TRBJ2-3	TGTGCCAGCAGCTTAGACCCTAGCGGGGGGGCCACAGATACGCAGTATTTT	CASSLDPSGGATDTQYF
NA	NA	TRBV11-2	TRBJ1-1	TGTGCCAGCAGCAGACACGACACTGAAGCTTTCTTT	CASSRHDTEAFF
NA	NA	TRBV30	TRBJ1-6	TGTGCCTGGCAGGGGCTGAGGGGTAACCCTAATTCACCCCTCCACTTT	CAWQGLRGNPNSPLHF
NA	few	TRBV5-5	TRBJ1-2	TGTGCCAGCAGCTTGGACAGGGTGGTTGGCTACACCTTC	CASSLDRVVGYTF
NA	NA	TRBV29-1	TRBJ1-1	TGCAGCGTTCCCATTTCGGGTGAAGCTTTCTTT	CSVPISGEAFF
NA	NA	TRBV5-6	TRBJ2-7	TGTGCCAGCAGCTTTCAGCGGTACGAGCAGTACTTC	CASSFQRYEQYF